This T cell receptor (beta chain) was recorded in a study of identical twins. Study-level points and caveats: Insertions were fewer in abundant cord blood beta clonotypes, whereas memory repertoires showed none of this pattern.

As to this clonotype: The antigen remains unidentified.

MiXCR, run by TCRdb on the 5' RACE reads, gives a single entry per CDR3 protein. The sample yields 450,000 or so distinct CDR3 sequences, less than 25% seen once. V gave up 5 bases and J gave up 3 bases; unmatched junction bases: 6. Germline V gives CDR1 MNHEY, CDR2 SVGEGT. This CDR3 is built from 16 residues. This sample was also put to use in a study of T cells expressing NK-cell markers. That work states: From sorted CD3+CD56+NKG2C+, CD3+CD56+NKG2C- and CD3+CD56-NKG2C+ T cells came the TCR beta repertoires. Among the eight sequenced donors, seven tested HCMV-seropositive and one tested seronegative. The leading position in the CD3+CD56-NKG2C+ fraction of a handful of donors also went to these clonotypes.

The sample taken for sequencing was CD4+ T cells sorted from blood. The sequence came from a woman under 30 in good health. The genes are TRBV6-2 or TRBV6-3 and TRBJ2-2, with TRBD1 matching 10 bases. In DNA form, the CDR3 reads TGTGCCAGCAGTAGACGGACAGGGGGTTACACCGGGGAGCTGTTTTTT. It yields the protein CASSRRTGGYTGELFF.